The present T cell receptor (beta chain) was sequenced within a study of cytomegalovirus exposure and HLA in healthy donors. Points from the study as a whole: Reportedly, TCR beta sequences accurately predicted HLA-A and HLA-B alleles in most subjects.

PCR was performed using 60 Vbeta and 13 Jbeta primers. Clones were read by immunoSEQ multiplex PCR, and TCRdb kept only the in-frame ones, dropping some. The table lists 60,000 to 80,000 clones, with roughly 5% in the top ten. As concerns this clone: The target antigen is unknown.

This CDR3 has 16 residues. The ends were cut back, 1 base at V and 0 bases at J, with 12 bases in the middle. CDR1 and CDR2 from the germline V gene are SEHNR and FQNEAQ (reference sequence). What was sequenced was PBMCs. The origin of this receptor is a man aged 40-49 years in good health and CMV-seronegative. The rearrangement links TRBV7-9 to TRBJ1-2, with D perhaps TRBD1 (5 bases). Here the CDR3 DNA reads TGTGCCAGCAGCTTAGTTCGGGGGTTCACTAACTATGGCTACACCTTC. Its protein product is CASSLVRGFTNYGYTF.